Listed below are T cell receptor beta chains from one sample, sequenced in a study of CD8+ T cells in alopecia areata. The table came from immunoSEQ multiplex PCR; TCRdb's copy has only in-frame clones and leaves some out. The sample yields under 350,000 clones, roughly 60% seen once. The sample was CD4+ T cells sorted from blood, taken at week 24, from a patient treated with tofacitinib. All receptors come from a human donor with alopecia areata. The CDR3 runs from the conserved cysteine through the conserved F or W. A D gene is named only where the DNA matches it firmly. Size is omitted from some rows. Given values are once, few, many or a class for expanded clones.

J: TRBJ2-5; D: -; V: TRBV13; size: once; length: 14; DNA: TGTGCCAGCAGCTTATGGGGGTCCTCAGAGACCCAGTACTTC; CDR3: CASSLWGSSETQYF
J: TRBJ2-7; D: TRBD1; V: TRBV6-5; size: -; length: 14; DNA: TGTGCCAGCGGAGGGACAGGGTCTTCCTACGAGCAGTACTTC; CDR3: CASGGTGSSYEQYF
J: TRBJ2-7; D: TRBD2; V: TRBV27; size: -; length: 15; DNA: TGTGCCAGCACTCAGGGCACTAGCGGGGGGTACGAGCAGTACTTC; CDR3: CASTQGTSGGYEQYF
J: TRBJ2-1; D: -; V: TRBV4-3; size: -; length: 14; DNA: TGCGCCAGCAGCCAAGATACGGGCAGGTGGGAGCAGTTCTTC; CDR3: CASSQDTGRWEQFF
J: TRBJ1-2; D: TRBD1; V: TRBV27; size: -; length: 14; DNA: TGTGCCAGCAGAGAGGCAGGGGGCGCGACTGGCTACACCTTC; CDR3: CASREAGGATGYTF
J: TRBJ2-1; D: -; V: TRBV23-1; size: few; length: 13; DNA: TGCGCCAGCAGTCATCTAACAGGTTATGAGCAGTTCTTC; CDR3: CASSHLTGYEQFF
J: TRBJ1-2; D: -; V: TRBV9; size: once; length: 15; DNA: TGTGCCAGCAGCGCCAGCGGGGGTCCTTTGGGTGGCTACACCTTC; CDR3: CASSASGGPLGGYTF
J: TRBJ2-7; D: TRBD1; V: TRBV6-7; size: -; length: 12; DNA: TGTGCCAGCATCCCCTTCCCCGGGACAGGGTGCTTC; CDR3: CASIPFPGTGCF
J: TRBJ2-3; D: -; V: TRBV7-2; size: -; length: 16; DNA: TGTGCCAGCAGCTTAGCGCCCCAGGGAGGCACAGATACGCAGTATTTT; CDR3: CASSLAPQGGTDTQYF
J: TRBJ2-1; D: TRBD2; V: TRBV29-1; size: -; length: 14; DNA: TGCAGCGTTGTTGGCCTAGCGGGGCCCAGCGAGCAGTTCTTC; CDR3: CSVVGLAGPSEQFF
J: TRBJ1-1; D: -; V: TRBV29-1; size: -; length: 13; DNA: TGCAGCGTTGTATTGAGTTCGGGAACTGAAGCTTTCTTT; CDR3: CSVVLSSGTEAFF
J: TRBJ2-3; D: TRBD2; V: TRBV29-1; size: -; length: 14; DNA: TGCAGCGTTCCGGGCGGGGGGAGCACAGATACGCAGTATTTT; CDR3: CSVPGGGSTDTQYF
J: TRBJ2-3; D: -; V: TRBV5-1; size: -; length: 14; DNA: TGCGCCAGCAGTCGAAAACCTAGCACAGATACGCAGTATTTT; CDR3: CASSRKPSTDTQYF
J: TRBJ1-1; D: -; V: TRBV30; size: few; length: 13; DNA: TGTGCCTGGAGTGTAAAGGGGGGGTCTGAAGCTTTCTTT; CDR3: CAWSVKGGSEAFF
J: TRBJ1-1; D: -; V: TRBV28; size: -; length: 12; DNA: TGTGCCAGCAGTTTGGCCAGGGATGAAGCTTTCTTT; CDR3: CASSLARDEAFF
J: TRBJ1-2; D: TRBD1; V: TRBV2; size: -; length: 14; DNA: TGTGCCAGCAGTGCCGGGACAGGGTTCTATGGCTACACCTTC; CDR3: CASSAGTGFYGYTF
J: TRBJ2-2; D: -; V: TRBV5-1; size: -; length: 15; DNA: TGCGCCAGCAGCTATCGACAGGCGAACACCGGGGAGCTGTTTTTT; CDR3: CASSYRQANTGELFF
J: TRBJ1-5; D: TRBD1; V: TRBV10-3; size: -; length: 15; DNA: TGTGCCATCAGTGCCACAGGGGTAGGGAATCAGCCCCAGCATTTT; CDR3: CAISATGVGNQPQHF
J: TRBJ2-3; D: -; V: TRBV7-2; size: -; length: 14; DNA: TGTGCCAGCAGCCTCCGGACTAGCACAGATACGCAGTATTTT; CDR3: CASSLRTSTDTQYF
J: TRBJ2-3; D: TRBD2; V: TRBV6-6; size: -; length: 16; DNA: TGTGCCACCAGGTGGGGTAGCGGGGACTTCGCAGATACGCAGTATTTT; CDR3: CATRWGSGDFADTQYF
J: TRBJ2-7; D: TRBD1; V: TRBV27; size: -; length: 15; DNA: TGTGCCAGCAGTTTATCATCGACAGGGGTTTACGAGCAGTACTTC; CDR3: CASSLSSTGVYEQYF
J: TRBJ1-2; D: -; V: TRBV29-1; size: -; length: 11; DNA: TGCAGCTCCCAGGGTGTGGATGGCTACACCTTC; CDR3: CSSQGVDGYTF
J: TRBJ2-2; D: TRBD1; V: TRBV5-1; size: -; length: 14; DNA: TGCGCCAGCAGCCCGGGACAGTTCACCGGGGAGCTGTTTTTT; CDR3: CASSPGQFTGELFF
J: TRBJ1-4; D: -; V: TRBV30; size: -; length: 14; DNA: TGTGCCTGGAGTCGGAATCTTGGTTTTGAAAAACTGTTTTTT; CDR3: CAWSRNLGFEKLFF
J: TRBJ2-7; D: -; V: TRBV7-2; size: many; length: 15; DNA: TGTGCCAGCAGCTTAGGGAAGGGACCCACCTACGAGCAGTACTTC; CDR3: CASSLGKGPTYEQYF
J: TRBJ2-5; D: TRBD1; V: TRBV5-4; size: -; length: 16; DNA: TGTGCCAGCAGCTTTTTACAGGGGCCAAAACAAGAGACCCAGTACTTC; CDR3: CASSFLQGPKQETQYF
J: TRBJ1-4; D: -; V: TRBV10-3; size: -; length: 13; DNA: TGTGCCATCAGTGATGGAAGAGGGGAAAAACTGTTTTTT; CDR3: CAISDGRGEKLFF
J: TRBJ1-3; D: -; V: TRBV28; size: -; length: 15; DNA: TGTGCCAGCAGATTAGGGACCGGCTCTGGAAACACCATATATTTT; CDR3: CASRLGTGSGNTIYF
J: TRBJ1-3; D: -; V: TRBV16; size: few; length: 15; DNA: TGTGCCAGCAGCCCTAGCGGGACTTCTGGAAACACCATATATTTT; CDR3: CASSPSGTSGNTIYF
J: TRBJ2-7; D: TRBD1; V: TRBV19; size: few; length: 16; DNA: TGTGCCAGTAGTCCCCGGAGACAGGGGAACTCCTACGAGCAGTACTTC; CDR3: CASSPRRQGNSYEQYF